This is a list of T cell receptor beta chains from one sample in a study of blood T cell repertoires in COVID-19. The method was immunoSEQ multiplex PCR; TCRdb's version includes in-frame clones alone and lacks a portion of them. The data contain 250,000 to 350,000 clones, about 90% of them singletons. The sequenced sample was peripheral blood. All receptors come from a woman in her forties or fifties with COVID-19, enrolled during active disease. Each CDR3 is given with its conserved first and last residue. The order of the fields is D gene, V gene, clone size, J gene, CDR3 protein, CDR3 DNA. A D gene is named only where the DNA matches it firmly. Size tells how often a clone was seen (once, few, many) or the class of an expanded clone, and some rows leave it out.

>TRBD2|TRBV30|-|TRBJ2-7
CAWRGQPGLAGLSSYEQYF
TGTGCCTGGCGGGGCCAACCGGGACTAGCGGGATTGAGCTCCTACGAGCAGTACTTC
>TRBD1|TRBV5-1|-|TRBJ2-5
CASSPRGQGSETQYF
TGCGCCAGCAGCCCGAGGGGGCAGGGGTCAGAGACCCAGTACTTC
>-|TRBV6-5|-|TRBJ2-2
CASSYSIPRNTGELFF
TGTGCCAGCAGTTACTCGATCCCCAGGAACACCGGGGAGCTGTTTTTT
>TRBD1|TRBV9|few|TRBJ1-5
CASSVGTGSPYQPQHF
TGTGCCAGCAGCGTAGGGACAGGGAGCCCCTATCAGCCCCAGCATTTT
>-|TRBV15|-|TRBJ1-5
CATSRDIRENQPQHF
TGTGCCACCAGCAGAGATATCCGAGAAAATCAGCCCCAGCATTTT
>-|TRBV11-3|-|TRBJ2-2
CASSLLRTGELFF
TGTGCCAGCAGCTTATTACGGACCGGGGAGCTGTTTTTT
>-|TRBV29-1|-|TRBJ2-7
CSVVPNSYEQYF
TGCAGCGTTGTCCCCAACTCCTACGAGCAGTACTTC
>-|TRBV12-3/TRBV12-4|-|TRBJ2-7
CASSLNQGSEQYF
TGTGCCAGCAGTTTAAATCAGGGGAGCGAGCAGTACTTC
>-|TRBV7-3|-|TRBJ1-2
CASRQDSNYGYTF
TGTGCCAGCAGGCAGGACAGCAACTATGGCTACACCTTC
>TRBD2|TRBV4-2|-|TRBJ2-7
CASSQTPGTSGRLSYEQYF
TGTGCCAGCAGCCAAACCCCCGGGACTAGCGGGAGGTTATCCTACGAGCAGTACTTC
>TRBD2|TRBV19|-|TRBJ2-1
CASSIVGTSEIYNEQFF
TGTGCCAGTAGTATAGTTGGGACTAGCGAGATATACAATGAGCAGTTCTTC
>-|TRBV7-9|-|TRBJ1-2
CASTREGHSYTF
TGTGCCAGCACGCGGGAGGGTCACAGCTACACCTTC
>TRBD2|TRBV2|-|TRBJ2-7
CASSIAGGGREQYF
TGTGCCAGCAGCATAGCGGGAGGAGGGCGGGAGCAGTACTTC
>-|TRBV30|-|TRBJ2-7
CAWTRGGFGTAPYEQYF
TGTGCCTGGACCCGGGGGGGTTTCGGGACAGCCCCCTACGAGCAGTACTTC
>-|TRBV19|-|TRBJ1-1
CASQPGGPGRGTEAFF
TGTGCCAGTCAACCAGGCGGGCCGGGCCGAGGCACTGAAGCTTTCTTT
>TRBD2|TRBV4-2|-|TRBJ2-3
CASSQGPLAGSIDTQYF
TGTGCCAGCAGCCAGGGCCCACTAGCGGGTTCAATAGATACGCAGTATTTT
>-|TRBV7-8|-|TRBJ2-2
CASSLRGLGDADTGELFF
TGTGCCAGCAGCCTCAGGGGATTAGGAGACGCGGACACCGGGGAGCTGTTTTTT
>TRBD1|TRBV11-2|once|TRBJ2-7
CASSSPDRGRFYEQYF
TGTGCCAGCAGCTCCCCGGACAGGGGGCGTTTCTACGAGCAGTACTTC
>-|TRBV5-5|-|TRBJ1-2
CASSLASRGYTF
TGTGCCAGCAGCTTGGCTTCCAGGGGCTACACCTTC
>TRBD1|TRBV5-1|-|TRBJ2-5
CASSTRQGAGETQYF
TGCGCCAGCAGCACCCGACAGGGGGCAGGAGAGACCCAGTACTTC
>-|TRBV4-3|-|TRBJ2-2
CASSQDVAPSNTGELFF
TGCGCCAGCAGCCAAGATGTAGCTCCGTCGAACACCGGGGAGCTGTTTTTT
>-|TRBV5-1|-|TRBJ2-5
CASSLVGRVPQETQYF
TGCGCCAGCAGCTTAGTTGGTCGCGTCCCCCAAGAGACCCAGTACTTC
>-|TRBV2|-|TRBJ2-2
CASANLSPGELFF
TGTGCCAGCGCGAACCTTTCACCCGGGGAGCTGTTTTTT
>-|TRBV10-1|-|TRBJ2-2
CASSLGVGGSAGELFF
TGCGCCAGCAGTCTAGGGGTAGGGGGATCAGCCGGGGAGCTGTTTTTT
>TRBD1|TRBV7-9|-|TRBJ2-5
CASSLGPGQGFVTQYF
TGTGCCAGCAGCTTAGGGCCGGGACAGGGATTCGTAACCCAGTACTTC
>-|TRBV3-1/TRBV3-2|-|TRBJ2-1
CASRYSRGTYNEQFF
TGTGCCAGCAGATATAGCAGGGGTACCTACAATGAGCAGTTCTTC
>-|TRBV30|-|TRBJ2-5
CAWEKPGSSSGETQYF
TGTGCCTGGGAAAAACCGGGTTCAAGCTCGGGGGAGACCCAGTACTTC
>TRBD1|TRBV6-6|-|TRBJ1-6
CASRNTGGRIQPLHF
TGTGCCAGCAGAAACACAGGGGGTAGAATTCAACCCCTCCACTTT